The 10 T cell receptor beta chains below come from one sample, sequenced in a study of blood T cell repertoires in COVID-19. The data were produced by immunoSEQ multiplex PCR, yet TCRdb's version contains in-frame clones alone and is incomplete. Altogether a few hundred thousand clones are present, roughly 84% being singletons, with the ten largest covering 2.5% to 3.5%. Sequencing was done on a sample of peripheral blood. The receptors stem from a woman aged 18 to 35 with acute or convalescent COVID-19.

The rearrangement joins TRBV19 to TRBJ1-3, with D unresolved. CDR1 and CDR2 from the germline V gene are LNHDA and SQIVND (reference sequence). The V end was cut by 3 bases, the J end by 0 bases, with 18 bases between. The CDR3 contains 18 residues. The CDR3 DNA is TGTGCCAGTAGTATCGGCGCAGGCAGGTGGTCCTCTGGAAACACCATATATTTT. Its translation: CASSIGAGRWSSGNTIYF.

The chain carries TRBV18 and TRBJ2-3; perhaps TRBD2 as D (5 bases). The germline V gene encodes CDR1 KGHSH and CDR2 LQKENI. V lost 3 bases and J lost 4, with 14 bases in between. This CDR3 is built from 15 residues. DNA of the CDR3: TGTGCCAGCTCACCGAGCTATCCCGGGGCAGATACGCAGTATTTT. This translates into CASSPSYPGADTQYF.

V is TRBV6-6 and J is TRBJ2-7; TRBD2 aligns across 10 bases. The V gene end was trimmed by 1 base and the J gene end by 3 bases; junction bases not matched to a gene: 6. The CDR3 spans 16 residues. Germline CDR1 is MNHNY and CDR2 is SVGAGI (reference sequence). CDR3 bases: TGTGCCAGCAGTTACTTTAGCGGGAGGTTAAACTACGAGCAGTACTTC. It is translated as CASSYFSGRLNYEQYF.

In DNA form, the CDR3 reads TGTGCCAGCAGTGTGGGACAGGCTGTCGATGAGCAGTTCTTC. Protein: CASSVGQAVDEQFF. V gene TRBV2 combines with J gene TRBJ2-1; 8 nucleotides align to TRBD1. V dropped 4 bases and J dropped 8; count of bases not matched to a gene: 7. The CDR3 extends over 14 amino acids. Looked up from germline, CDR1 is SNHLY and CDR2 is FYNNEI.

The genes are TRBV5-8 and TRBJ1-5, with TRBD1 identical over 8 bases. This CDR3 has 15 amino acids. Trimming cost V 2 bases and J 2 bases; bases outside gene matches: 3. Germline V lookup: CDR1 SGHTS, CDR2 YDEGEE. The CDR3 protein is CASSLPGQGNQPQHF. CDR3 coding DNA: TGTGCCAGCAGCTTACCGGGACAGGGCAATCAGCCCCAGCATTTT. Looking up the rest from reference TRBV5-8 and TRBJ1-5 gives the full variable domain: EAGVTQSPTHLIKTRGQQATLRCSPISGHTSVYWYQQALGLGLQFLLWYDEGEERNRGNFPPRFSGRQFPNYSSELNVNALELEDSALYLCASSLPGQGNQPQHFGDGTRLSIL.

This chain links TRBV25-1 with TRBJ2-7, with 9 bases matching TRBD1. Germline V gene sequence: CDR1 MGHDK, CDR2 SYGVNS. Unmatched junction bases numbered 6, after V lost 3 bases and J lost 3 bases. CDR3 size: 15 residues. The CDR3 coding sequence is TGTGCCAGCAGTGACCCCCGACAGGGGGACTACGAGCAGTACTTC. It specifies CASSDPRQGDYEQYF.

V gene TRBV28 combines with J gene TRBJ2-7; 10 nucleotides align to TRBD2. V lost 6 bases and J lost 1; bases outside the gene matches: 3. In germline, CDR1 is MDHEN, CDR2 SYDVKM. The CDR3 loop spans 14 amino acids. In nucleotides, the CDR3 is TGTGCCAGCAGAGCGGGAGGGAAGTCCTACGAGCAGTACTTC. Protein sequence: CASRAGGKSYEQYF. The full variable domain, its missing parts supplied by reference TRBV28 and TRBJ2-7, is DVKVTQSSRYLVKRTGEKVFLECVQDMDHENMFWYRQDPGLGLRLIYFSYDVKMKEKGDIPEGYSVSREKKERFSLILESASTNQTSMYLCASRAGGKSYEQYFGPGTRLTVT.

The rearrangement joins TRBV5-6 to TRBJ2-1; 10 bases line up with TRBD2. Germline V gene lookup returns CDR1 SGHDT and CDR2 YYEEEE. The CDR3 is made up of 15 amino acids. The V segment lost 5 bases and the J segment 8 bases; nucleotides outside the gene matches: 10. CDR3 residues: CASSSTGTSEYEQFF. CDR3 sequence (DNA): TGTGCCAGCAGTTCGACCGGGACTAGCGAGTATGAGCAGTTCTTC.

This clone turned up a few times. This CDR3 is also generated by other DNA sequences in the sample. The chain links TRBV4-3 to TRBJ1-1; 7 bases match TRBD1. The CDR3 has 15 residues. CDR1 LGHNA and CDR2 YSLEER come from the germline V gene. V dropped 2 bases and J dropped 2; count of bases not matched to a gene: 5. The CDR3 loop reads CASSQYRTGNTEAFF. Here the CDR3 DNA reads TGCGCCAGCAGCCAATACCGGACAGGAAACACTGAAGCTTTCTTT.

The V and J genes are TRBV27 and TRBJ1-2; possibly TRBD1 for D (5 bases). V was shortened by 4 bases and J by 3 bases, with 15 bases between the two germline ends. Germline CDR1 reads MNHEY; CDR2 reads SMNVEV (reference sequence). The length of the CDR3 is 15 residues. The CDR3 loop reads CASSSTANGYYGYTF. Here the CDR3 DNA reads TGTGCCAGCAGTTCGACAGCTAATGGGTACTATGGCTACACCTTC.